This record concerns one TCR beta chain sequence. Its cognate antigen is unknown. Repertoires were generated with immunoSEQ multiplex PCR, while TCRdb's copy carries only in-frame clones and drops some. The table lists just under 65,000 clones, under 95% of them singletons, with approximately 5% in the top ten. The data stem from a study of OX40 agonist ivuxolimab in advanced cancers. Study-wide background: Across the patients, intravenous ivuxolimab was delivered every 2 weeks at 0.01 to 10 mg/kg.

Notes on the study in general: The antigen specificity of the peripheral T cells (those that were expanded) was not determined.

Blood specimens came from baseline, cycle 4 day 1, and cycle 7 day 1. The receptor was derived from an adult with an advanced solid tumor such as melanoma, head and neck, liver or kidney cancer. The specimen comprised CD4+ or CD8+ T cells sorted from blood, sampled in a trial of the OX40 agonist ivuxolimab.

The CDR3 DNA follows: TGTGCCAGCTCACCACCCCCGGGAGATACGCAGTATTTT. This gives the protein CASSPPPGDTQYF. This sequence joins TRBV18 and TRBJ2-3, with unresolved D. V gave up 0 bases and J gave up 5 bases, with 6 bases separating them. Germline loops: CDR1 KGHSH, CDR2 LQKENI. CDR3 length equals 13 residues.